This T cell receptor beta chain appears in the sequencing data of a study of beta chain features in type 1 diabetes. For this clone: The sample contains more than one DNA sequence encoding this CDR3.

Expressed TCRB transcripts were sequenced after all isolated RNA was converted to cDNA. The data were produced by immunoSEQ multiplex PCR, yet TCRdb's version contains in-frame clones alone and is incomplete. The sample has 300,000 to 450,000 clones, around 12% seen once. CDR1 GTSNPN and CDR2 SVGIG come from the germline V gene (reference sequence). V lost 0 bases and J lost 2, with 4 bases in between. The length of the CDR3 is 12 residues. Input material: naive CD4+ T cells from blood. The receptor comes from a young man in good health. The J gene is TRBJ1-2, the V gene TRBV30; D gene uncertain. CDR3 in amino acids: CAWSVSNYGYTF. CDR3 coding DNA: TGTGCCTGGAGTGTGTCAAACTATGGCTACACCTTC.